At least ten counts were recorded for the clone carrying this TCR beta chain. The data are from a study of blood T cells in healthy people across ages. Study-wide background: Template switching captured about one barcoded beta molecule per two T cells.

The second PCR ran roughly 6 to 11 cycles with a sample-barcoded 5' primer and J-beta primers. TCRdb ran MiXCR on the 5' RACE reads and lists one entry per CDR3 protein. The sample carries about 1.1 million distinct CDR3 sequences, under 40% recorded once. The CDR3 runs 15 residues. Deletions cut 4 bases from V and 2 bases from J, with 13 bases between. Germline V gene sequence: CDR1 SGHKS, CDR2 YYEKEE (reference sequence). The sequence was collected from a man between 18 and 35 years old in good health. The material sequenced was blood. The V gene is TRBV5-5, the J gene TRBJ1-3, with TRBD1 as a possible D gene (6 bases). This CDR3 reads CASSLHWGPGNTIYF. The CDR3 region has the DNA TGTGCCAGCAGCCTACATTGGGGGCCTGGAAACACCATATATTTT.